The subject of this entry is one TCR beta chain. The antigen is undetermined. Unique molecular identifiers were present in the TCR beta cDNA libraries. Input amounts of 1 to 10 million T cells were used. These gave roughly 0.5 million cDNA molecules, so each molecule approximated one T cell. TCRdb fed the PCR reads into MiXCR, producing one record per CDR3 protein. The sample includes about 820,000 distinct CDR3 sequences, roughly 50% of them seen just once. The record originates from a study of post-analysis software for immune sequencing data. Background on the study: The courses of disease that were included comprised relapsing-remitting, secondary progressive and progressive-relapsing multiple sclerosis.

Study observations and caveats: When the samples were clustered directly with F measure, those that had been prepared in the same batch showed strong co-clustering. Multiple sclerosis patients showed significantly lower normalized Chao1 diversity than controls did.

The TCR sequence derives from a girl between 10 and 17 years old with multiple sclerosis. What was sequenced was blood.

The CDR3 DNA reads TGTGCCAGCAGCCCCGGGACTAGCGGGAGGGGATACGAGCAGTACTTC. This translates into CASSPGTSGRGYEQYF. The genes are TRBV12-3 or TRBV12-4 and TRBJ2-5; 16 positions match TRBD2. The end of the DNA is better explained by TRBJ2-7, so the J call may be wrong. The CDR3 sequence is 16 residues long.